This record covers a single T cell receptor (beta chain). The entry originates in a study of circulating CD8 cells and anti-PD-1 response in melanoma. The V segment lost 5 bases and the J segment 5 bases; nucleotides outside the gene matches: 1. CDR1 is DFQATT and CDR2 is SNEGSKA in the germline V gene (reference sequence). This CDR3 has 12 residues. Using approximately 15 ng of total RNA, TCR libraries were made with the QIAseq Immune Repertoire TCR panel. TCRdb analysed the reads with MiXCR anew, one entry per CDR3 protein. The sample shows some 1,100 distinct CDR3 sequences, roughly 8% of them seen only once. Live CD3+CD8+TCRalphabeta+ cells were sorted into four subsets by PD-1 and/or TIGIT.

The chain employs TRBV20-1 and TRBJ2-7, with 12 bases aligning to TRBD1. This material consisted of CD8+ T cells from PBMCs, taken at baseline or after one month of anti-PD-1 therapy (not recorded which). The receptor was derived from a human donor with melanoma. CDR3 residues: CSAWDRGHEQYF. CDR3 nucleotides: TGCAGTGCTTGGGACAGGGGGCACGAGCAGTACTTC.